This TCR beta chain was captured in a study of cytomegalovirus exposure and HLA in healthy donors. The study, taken as a whole, reports: Reports described diagnosis of cytomegalovirus status by the classifier as highly specific and sensitive. Donors were assumed by presence/absence analyses to have roughly uniform sequencing depth.

It was with 60 Vbeta and 13 Jbeta primers that the PCR ran. Measured with immunoSEQ multiplex PCR; TCRdb has only the in-frame clones, and not every one. Of about 130,000 clones detected, over 75% appear once; the ten largest clones hold 5% to 7%. Trimming left V 1 base short and J 1 base short, with 2 bases between. Germline CDR1 and CDR2: SGHRS and YFSETQ. CDR3 length: 12 amino acids. Concerning this clone: Its antigen remains unknown.

Source material: PBMCs. The V call is TRBV5-1, the J call TRBJ1-1; D uncertain. This clonotype was sampled from a woman aged 40 to 50 in good health and CMV-seropositive. The CDR3 is CASSLQNTEAFF. CDR3 DNA: TGCGCCAGCAGCTTGCAGAACACTGAAGCTTTCTTT.